This TCR beta chain appears in the sequencing data of a study of molecular identifiers for immune sequencing clone quantification. V was pared by 11 bases and J by 5 bases, with 4 bases of the junction left unmatched. CDR3 length equals 13 residues. Per germline, CDR1 MNHNY and CDR2 SVGAGI (reference sequence). TCRdb ran MiXCR on the PCR reads and lists one entry per CDR3 protein. The data show under 650,000 distinct CDR3 sequences, around 20% seen once. Turning to this clonotype: A read error may explain this, as a much larger clone is one base away.

The receptor was isolated from a human donor in good health. Some libraries in this study had Jurkat cell RNA spiked in. Sequencing was carried out using naive CD8+ T cells from blood, with Jurkat cell RNA spiked in. Subset defined: FACS-sorted CD8+CD4-CCR7+CD45RA+ naive T cells. The chain couples TRBV6-6 to TRBJ1-6, with TRBD1 matching over 9 bases. CDR3 nucleotides: TGTGCCGCGCGGACAGGGGATAATTCACCCCTCCACTTT. This encodes CAARTGDNSPLHF.